This record looks at one TCR beta chain sequence and its context. The target antigen is unknown. This specimen comes from a study of shared clonotypes between healthy human individuals. Study-level background: The plates for each donor numbered three CD4 naive, three CD4 memory, two CD8 naive and one CD8 memory.

Broader study findings: The study found about 5.1% of naive CD4 clonotypes shared across a handful of donors. The authors expected sequencing depth to affect clonotype sharing among donors.

Germline V CDR1 and CDR2: MDHEN, SYDVKM. The CDR3 is made up of 16 amino acids. Source study methods: ImmunoSEQ output held junction-only sequences without quality scores, so filtering differed. The assay was immunoSEQ multiplex PCR, and TCRdb's table has in-frame clones only and misses some. V and J calls and clone size are those listed in that table; D and trimming were worked out from the DNA. Among 450,000 to 700,000 clones listed, around 95% were seen once. CD45RO-negative, CCR7-positively selected cells formed the naive CD8 fraction, excluding terminally differentiated effector memory CD45RA+ cells.

What was sequenced was naive CD8+ T cells sorted from blood. This sequence joins TRBV28 and TRBJ2-5, with D possibly called TRBD1 or TRBD2 (6 bases each). The DNA end is more similar to TRBJ2-7, so the J call may be wrong. The TCR sequence derives from a woman in her twenties or thirties in good health. The CDR3 DNA reads TGTGCCAGCAGCCATGATTTCGGGGGCGCGCCCTACGAGCAGTACTTC. This sequence encodes CASSHDFGGAPYEQYF.